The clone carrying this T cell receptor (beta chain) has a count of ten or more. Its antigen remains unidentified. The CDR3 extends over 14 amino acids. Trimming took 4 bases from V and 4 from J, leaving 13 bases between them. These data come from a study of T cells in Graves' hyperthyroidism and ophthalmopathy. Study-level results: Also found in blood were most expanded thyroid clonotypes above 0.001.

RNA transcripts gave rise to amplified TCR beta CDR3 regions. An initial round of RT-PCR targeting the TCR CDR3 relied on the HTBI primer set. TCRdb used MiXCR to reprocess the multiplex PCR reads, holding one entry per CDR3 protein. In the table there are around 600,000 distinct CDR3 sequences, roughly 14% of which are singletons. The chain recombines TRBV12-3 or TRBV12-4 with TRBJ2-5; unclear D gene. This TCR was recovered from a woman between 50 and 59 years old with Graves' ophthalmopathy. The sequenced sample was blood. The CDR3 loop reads CASSSGTTAETQYF. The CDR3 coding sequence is TGTGCCAGCAGTTCCGGCACTACCGCAGAGACCCAGTACTTC.